This TCR beta chain comes out of a study of type 1 regulatory T cells. From the reads, TCRdb called clonotypes with MiXCR, one entry per CDR3 protein. Seen here are 68,000 or so distinct CDR3 sequences, 45% to 50% observed once, and the top ten hold 2% to 2.5%. The CDR3 is made up of 13 amino acids. Germline loops: CDR1 SGHKS, CDR2 YYEKEE (reference sequence). V shed 0 bases and J 9 bases; nucleotides not matched to a gene: 3. Details on this clonotype: Antigen specificity is unknown.

This clonotype was obtained from a human donor in good health. Sequencing was done on a sample of cultured non-Tr1 T cells, either the whole culture or a sorted T cell fraction (not recorded which). This chain links TRBV5-5 with TRBJ1-2; 9 nucleotides match TRBD1. CDR3 sequence: CASSLEQGASYTF. CDR3 in DNA: TGTGCCAGCAGCTTGGAACAGGGGGCTAGCTACACCTTC.